Following are 21 T cell receptor beta chains from one sample sequenced in a study of T cells after yellow fever vaccination. Each CDR3 protein gets one entry after TCRdb re-called the 5' RACE reads with MiXCR. The data contain about 310,000 distinct CDR3 sequences, approximately 3.9% of them singletons. The sequenced sample was PBMCs, obtained on the day of the yellow fever booster vaccination. These receptors came from a man aged 18 to 29 who received the YFV17D yellow fever vaccine.

V is TRBV19 and J is TRBJ1-1; D is uncertain. The CDR3 extends over 13 amino acids. Per germline, CDR1 LNHDA and CDR2 SQIVND (reference sequence). The germline V and J ends were trimmed by 7 bases and 4 bases, with 13 bases remaining between them. The DNA for the CDR3 is TGTGCCAGTACTCCTTGGGAGGGCACTGAAGCTTTCTTT. It codes for CASTPWEGTEAFF. The whole variable domain, remainder taken from reference TRBV19 and TRBJ1-1, is DGGITQSPKYLFRKEGQNVTLSCEQNLNHDAMYWYRQDPGQGLRLIYYSQIVNDFQKGDIAEGYSVSREKKESFPLTVTSAQKNPTAFYLCASTPWEGTEAFFGQGTRLTVV.

This clonotype was observed a handful of times. This sequence joins TRBV10-3 and TRBJ2-2; 7 bases line up with TRBD1. Germline CDR1 and CDR2: ENHRY and SYGVKD. Unmatched junction bases numbered 7, after V lost 6 bases and J lost 3 bases. CDR3 length equals 15 residues. CDR3 nucleotides: TGTGCCATCAGGGACGGGACAGATGACACCGGGGAGCTGTTTTTT. This sequence encodes CAIRDGTDDTGELFF.

V usage is TRBV4-2 and J usage is TRBJ2-5; tentative D call: TRBD2 (6 bases). The CDR3 loop spans 16 amino acids. Germline V gene data show CDR1 as LGHNA and CDR2 as YNFKEQ. The germline V and J ends were trimmed by 0 bases and 4 bases, with 15 bases remaining between them. The CDR3 coding sequence is TGTGCCAGCAGCCAAGATATCGGGGGAAAGAGAGAGACCCAGTACTTC. Amino acid sequence: CASSQDIGGKRETQYF.

This clonotype came up many times. The rearrangement joins TRBV6-6 to TRBJ1-3, with D uncertain. Between the trimmed V and J ends, which lost 10 bases and 7 bases, there was a span of 11 bases. The CDR3 totals 11 residues. In germline, CDR1 is MNHNY, CDR2 SVGAGI (reference sequence). The CDR3 loop reads CATIFKNTIYF. DNA of the CDR3: TGTGCCACCATTTTTAAGAACACCATATATTTT.

In its sample, this clonotype was seen a few times. The genes are TRBV6-5 and TRBJ1-1; D is uncertain. Per germline, CDR1 MNHEY and CDR2 SVGAGI. The CDR3 consists of 15 residues. V shed 0 bases and J shed 1 base, with 9 bases lying between them. The CDR3 spells CASSYSYARNTEAFF. CDR3 sequence (DNA): TGTGCCAGCAGTTACTCGTACGCACGGAACACTGAAGCTTTCTTT.

This clonotype was recorded a few times. V usage is TRBV29-1 and J usage is TRBJ1-2; no clear D. CDR1 is SQVTM and CDR2 is ANQGSEA in the germline V gene. Trimming left V 4 bases short and J 4 bases short, with 13 bases between. The CDR3 has 13 amino acids. CDR3 DNA: TGCAGCGTTGGACGGCCCCTAGGCTATGGCTACACCTTC. Amino acids: CSVGRPLGYGYTF.

This clonotype has ten or more counts. The chain recombines TRBV9 with TRBJ2-7; 9 positions match TRBD1. Per germline, CDR1 SGDLS and CDR2 YYNGEE. CDR3 length: 15 residues. Trimming removed 4 bases from V and 5 bases from J; junction bases left unmatched: 10. The chain's CDR3 is CASSFAGTGLDEQYF. DNA of the CDR3: TGTGCCAGCAGCTTTGCCGGGACAGGGTTGGACGAGCAGTACTTC.

V is TRBV5-1 and J is TRBJ2-7, with D possibly being TRBD1 (6 bases). The CDR3 extends over 15 amino acids. Germline CDR1 is SGHRS and CDR2 is YFSETQ. V shed 2 bases and J shed 1 base, with 13 bases lying between them. Here the CDR3 reads CASSFSPGQSYEQYF. CDR3 DNA: TGCGCCAGCAGCTTCTCTCCGGGACAATCCTACGAGCAGTACTTC.

The chain recombines TRBV4-1 with TRBJ1-1; D is ambiguous. The CDR3 runs to 16 residues. Trimming pared 1 base from V and 1 base from J, leaving 13 bases between. The germline V gene encodes CDR1 MGHRA and CDR2 YSYEKL. The CDR3 loop reads CASSQGPGRTNTEAFF. As DNA, the CDR3 is TGCGCCAGCAGCCAAGGACCCGGGAGAACGAACACTGAAGCTTTCTTT.

This clonotype has only a few counts. The rearrangement links TRBV9 to TRBJ1-4; tentative D call: TRBD1 (5 bases). Germline V CDR1 and CDR2: SGDLS, YYNGEE. V was trimmed by 2 bases and J by 7 bases, leaving 12 bases between them. The CDR3 extends over 14 amino acids. In nucleotides, the CDR3 is TGTGCCAGCAGCGTTGGAGGGACGGTTGAAAAACTGTTTTTT. It is translated as CASSVGGTVEKLFF.

This clonotype was detected ten times or more. V is TRBV6-2 or TRBV6-3 and J is TRBJ2-7; TRBD1 matches 11 bases. With V trimmed by 6 bases and J by 3 bases, 4 bases remained unmatched. Germline CDR1 MNHEY, CDR2 SVGEGT. The CDR3 has 14 amino acids. CDR3 loop: CASSPGQGGYEQYV. The CDR3, as DNA: TGTGCCAGCAGCCCGGGACAGGGGGGCTACGAGCAGTACGTC.

The sample holds a few counts of this clonotype. This chain joins TRBV5-4 and TRBJ2-3; D remains ambiguous. The CDR3 sequence is 15 residues long. Deletions cut 0 bases from V and 10 bases from J, with 18 bases between. Germline V gene lookup returns CDR1 SGHNT and CDR2 YYREEE (reference sequence). CDR3 nucleotide sequence: TGTGCCAGCAGCTTGGTCCCCGTGGGAAGTCGTTCGCAGTATTTT. Its protein product is CASSLVPVGSRSQYF.

The rearrangement joins TRBV5-5 to TRBJ1-4; the D gene is possibly TRBD1 (5 bases). Germline CDR1 and CDR2: SGHKS and YYEKEE (reference sequence). The CDR3 length is 15 residues. Trimming took 1 base from V and 5 from J, leaving 12 bases between them. The CDR3 reads CASSLIGTGNEKLFF. The CDR3 region has the DNA TGTGCCAGCAGCTTGATTGGGACGGGGAATGAAAAACTGTTTTTT.

This clonotype was recorded a few times. This chain links TRBV7-2 with TRBJ1-5; the match to TRBD1 covers 7 bases. CDR3 length equals 15 residues. V lost 5 bases and J lost 4; bases outside the gene matches: 8. Germline CDR1 is SGHTA and CDR2 is FQGNSA. The CDR3 loop reads CASSTSGTANQPQHF. The CDR3, as DNA: TGTGCCAGCAGCACTTCCGGGACAGCGAATCAGCCCCAGCATTTT.

The gene calls are TRBV30 and TRBJ1-5; D is ambiguous. The germline V gene has CDR1 GTSNPN and CDR2 SVGIG (reference sequence). The CDR3 consists of 13 residues. V lost 3 bases, J lost 1 base, and 7 bases lay in between. As DNA, the CDR3 is TGTGCCTGGAGCCGAAGAAGCAATCAGCCCCAGCATTTT. Amino acids: CAWSRRSNQPQHF.

J is TRBJ2-3 and V is TRBV28; 9 bases map to TRBD1. Germline CDR1 MDHEN, CDR2 SYDVKM. V shed 7 bases and J 4 bases; nucleotides not matched to a gene: 12. This CDR3 is built from 16 residues. CDR3: CASKGGQGHYSDTQYF. CDR3 sequence (DNA): TGTGCCAGCAAGGGGGGACAGGGTCATTATTCAGATACGCAGTATTTT.

This clonotype was detected many times. The chain employs TRBV7-8 and TRBJ2-2; possible D gene TRBD1, 6 bases. V was shortened by 0 bases and J by 7 bases, with 9 bases between the two germline ends. CDR3 length: 14 residues. Per the germline V gene, CDR1 is SGHVS and CDR2 is FQNEAQ. Here the CDR3 reads CASSLARGNGELFF. The DNA of the CDR3 is TGTGCCAGCAGCTTAGCCAGGGGCAACGGGGAGCTGTTTTTT.

Only a few counts were recorded for this clonotype. The CDR3 DNA sequence: TGTGCCAGCAGTGCTCCGGGTTTCCGGGGAGAGACCCAGTACTTC. Translated, it gives CASSAPGFRGETQYF. The V gene is TRBV28, the J gene TRBJ2-5, with a possible D match to TRBD2 (5 bases). V was pared by 5 bases and J by 4 bases, with 17 bases between. Per germline, CDR1 MDHEN and CDR2 SYDVKM. This CDR3 region has 15 residues.

This clonotype was picked up many times. The genes are TRBV20-1 and TRBJ2-5; a possible D gene is TRBD2 (6 bases). The germline V gene encodes CDR1 DFQATT and CDR2 SNEGSKA (reference sequence). This CDR3 is 13 amino acids long. Trimming removed 1 base at V and 4 bases at J, with 10 bases between. The CDR3, as DNA: TGCAGTGCTAGAGTTTCCGGGAGAGAGACCCAGTACTTC. Translation: CSARVSGRETQYF.

This clonotype was detected many times. The rearrangement uses TRBV12-3 or TRBV12-4 and TRBJ2-5, with a weak D call TRBD1 (5 bases). This CDR3 contains 13 residues. The V and J ends lost 3 bases and 1 base respectively, with 6 bases between them. DNA for the CDR3: TGTGCCAGCAGTTTCACAGGCCAAGAGACCCAGTACTTC. Amino acids: CASSFTGQETQYF.

This clonotype was counted at least ten times. V gene TRBV5-1 combines with J gene TRBJ2-1, with 10 bases fitting TRBD2. The V and J ends lost 0 bases and 8 bases, in that order; junction bases with no gene match: 5. CDR3 size: 15 residues. Germline CDR1 SGHRS, CDR2 YFSETQ. The chain's CDR3 is CASSLGAGGLDEQFF. The CDR3 DNA reads TGCGCCAGCAGCTTGGGAGCGGGGGGGCTCGATGAGCAGTTCTTC.